The 9 T cell receptor beta chains below were found in one sample sequenced in a study of blood T cell repertoires in COVID-19. TCRdb keeps only in-frame clones here, not all; method: immunoSEQ multiplex PCR. This table has 75,000 or so clones, roughly 87% appearing once. Specimen: peripheral blood. The receptors originated from a man between 65 and 80 years old with acute or convalescent COVID-19.

CDR3 DNA sequence: TGTGCCAGCAGTAATGGGGGCTTGGCTGGAAACACCATATATTTT. Translating gives CASSNGGLAGNTIYF. The chain links TRBV27 to TRBJ1-3; tentatively, D is TRBD1 (6 bases). Trimming pared 5 bases from V and 2 bases from J, leaving 13 bases between. Germline-derived CDR1 and CDR2 are MNHEY and SMNVEV (reference sequence). The CDR3 runs 15 residues.

V gene TRBV9 combines with J gene TRBJ1-6, with D possibly TRBD1 on 6 matching bases. The ends were cut back, 3 bases at V and 9 bases at J, with 13 bases in the middle. The CDR3 runs 14 residues. The germline V gene has CDR1 SGDLS and CDR2 YYNGEE. CDR3 residues: CASSADRFGSPLHF. Written as DNA, the CDR3 is TGTGCCAGCAGCGCCGACAGGTTTGGTTCACCCCTCCACTTT. Together with reference TRBV9 and TRBJ1-6, the CDR3 gives the full variable domain: DSGVTQTPKHLITATGQRVTLRCSPRSGDLSVYWYQQSLDQGLQFLIQYYNGEERAKGNILERFSAQQFPDLHSELNLSSLELGDSALYFCASSADRFGSPLHFGNGTRLTVT.

The V and J genes are TRBV5-1 and TRBJ2-1, with 11 bases matching TRBD2. Germline V CDR1 and CDR2: SGHRS, YFSETQ. The ends lost 0 bases at V and 7 bases at J; junction bases unmatched: 6. The length of the CDR3 is 16 residues. CDR3 nucleotides: TGCGCCAGCAGCTTGGAGACTAGCGGGATAAGAAATGAGCAGTTCTTC. Protein product: CASSLETSGIRNEQFF.

The rearrangement joins TRBV27 to TRBJ1-6; D is undetermined. Trimming removed 5 bases from V and 5 bases from J, with 13 bases in between. Germline values: CDR1 MNHEY, CDR2 SMNVEV (reference sequence). This CDR3 has 15 residues. The CDR3 DNA follows: TGTGCCAGCAGTCCACGAAGCCTGAATAATTCACCCCTCCACTTT. Amino acids: CASSPRSLNNSPLHF.

This clone was observed a single time. The V gene is TRBV3-1 (or the pseudogene TRBV3-2), the J gene TRBJ2-3; D gene uncertain. V was clipped by 4 bases and J by 2 bases, with 10 bases between them. The germline CDR1 and CDR2 sequences are LGHDT and YNNKEL (reference sequence). This CDR3 comprises 14 residues. CDR3 protein: CASSLTTSTDTQYF. CDR3 bases: TGTGCCAGCAGCCTAACAACCTCCACAGATACGCAGTATTTT.

This chain joins TRBV11-2 and TRBJ2-4; possible D gene TRBD1, 5 bases. From germline, CDR1 is SGHAT and CDR2 FQNNGV. The germline V and J ends were trimmed by 5 bases and 0 bases, with 14 bases remaining between them. The CDR3 is 16 residues long. The CDR3 here is CASSPLRQLAKNIQYF. The DNA for the CDR3 is TGTGCCAGCAGCCCCCTCCGACAGTTAGCCAAAAACATTCAGTACTTC.

Notes on this clone: At the DNA level, this CDR3 is encoded by other sequences in the same sample as well. V is TRBV18 and J is TRBJ1-5, with 9 bases matching TRBD1. The trim removed 3 bases at V and 0 bases at J, leaving 3 bases unmatched. CDR3 length: 16 amino acids. The germline V gene encodes CDR1 KGHSH and CDR2 LQKENI. This chain's CDR3 is CASSPGTGNSNQPQHF. Here the CDR3 DNA reads TGTGCCAGCTCACCTGGGACAGGGAATAGCAATCAGCCCCAGCATTTT.

The genes are TRBV10-1 and TRBJ1-1; TRBD1 matches 7 bases. V gave up 0 bases and J gave up 1 base; unmatched junction bases: 2. The CDR3 sequence is 15 residues long. Germline V gene lookup returns CDR1 WNHNN and CDR2 SYGVQD (reference sequence). In DNA form, the CDR3 reads TGCGCCAGCAGTGAGTCGACAGGGAGGAACACTGAAGCTTTCTTT. Residues: CASSESTGRNTEAFF.

This CDR3 reads CASSVSGLDNSPLHF. In nucleotides, the CDR3 is TGTGCCAGCAGTGTGAGCGGGCTCGATAATTCACCCCTCCACTTT. V gene TRBV25-1 combines with J gene TRBJ1-6; unclear D gene. V lost 4 bases and J lost 5, with 12 bases in between. The CDR3 covers 15 residues. Germline-derived CDR1 and CDR2 are MGHDK and SYGVNS.